The clone carrying this T cell receptor beta chain has only one observation. Its antigen is not identified. The entry originates in a study of early T cells in non-severe SARS-CoV-2 infection. About the study: The chains were unpaired, and the sequenced material was bulk RNA from unsorted whole blood. Whole-study findings and limits: VDJdb-based matching was biased toward anti-spike CD8 responses and missed private and CD4 specificities.

Individual cDNA molecules received unique molecular identifiers during library preparation. TCRdb re-analysed the 5' RACE reads in MiXCR, keeping a single row per CDR3 protein. The profile shows about 68,000 distinct CDR3 sequences, roughly a tenth of them singletons. Per the germline V gene, CDR1 is ENHRY and CDR2 is SYGVKD. V lost 0 bases and J 7 bases, leaving 13 bases between the germline ends. The CDR3 is 14 amino acids. Sequencing input: whole blood. The rearrangement links TRBV10-3 to TRBJ2-7; a possible D gene is TRBD2 (6 bases). The TCR sequence derives from an adult who was a healthcare worker with PCR-confirmed SARS-CoV-2 infection or an uninfected control (not recorded which). The CDR3 region has the DNA TGTGCCATCAGTGAGTCGGGTACTCGGGGGGAGCAGTACTTC. It specifies CAISESGTRGEQYF.